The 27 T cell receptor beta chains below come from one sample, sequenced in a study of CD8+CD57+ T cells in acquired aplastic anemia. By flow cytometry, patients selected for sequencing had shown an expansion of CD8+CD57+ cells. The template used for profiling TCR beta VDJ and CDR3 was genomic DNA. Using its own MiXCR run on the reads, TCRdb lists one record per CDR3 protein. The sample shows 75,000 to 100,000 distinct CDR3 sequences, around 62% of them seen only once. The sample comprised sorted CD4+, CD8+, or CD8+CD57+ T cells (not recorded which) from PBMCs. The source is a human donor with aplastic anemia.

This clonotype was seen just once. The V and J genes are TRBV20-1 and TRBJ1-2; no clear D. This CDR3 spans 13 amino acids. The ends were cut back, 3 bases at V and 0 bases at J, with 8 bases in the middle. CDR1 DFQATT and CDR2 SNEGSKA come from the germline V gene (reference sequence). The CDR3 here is CSASPLANYGYTF. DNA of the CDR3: TGCAGTGCTAGTCCACTAGCTAACTATGGCTACACCTTC.

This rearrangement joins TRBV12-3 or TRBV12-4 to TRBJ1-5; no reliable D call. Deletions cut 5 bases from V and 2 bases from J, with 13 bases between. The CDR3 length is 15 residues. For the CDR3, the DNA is TGTGCCAGCAGTACAGTAGAACACGGCAATCAGCCCCAGCATTTT. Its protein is CASSTVEHGNQPQHF.

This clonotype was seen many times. The CDR3 DNA sequence: TGTGCCAGCAGCTTAGGACAGGTAAAGAACACTGAAGCTTTCTTT. Translating gives CASSLGQVKNTEAFF. This chain links TRBV5-6 with TRBJ1-1, with TRBD1 identical over 7 bases. The CDR3 has 15 amino acids. V lost 2 bases and J lost 1; bases outside the gene matches: 5. Germline-derived CDR1 and CDR2 are SGHDT and YYEEEE.

The CDR3 DNA reads TGCAGTGCTAGAGTCCTAGCGTCTAGCTCCTACGAGCAGTACTTC. As protein: CSARVLASSSYEQYF. This chain joins TRBV20-1 and TRBJ2-7, with D maybe TRBD2 (6 bases). Between the trimmed V and J ends, which lost 1 base and 0 bases, there was a span of 13 bases. Germline values: CDR1 DFQATT, CDR2 SNEGSKA (reference sequence). The CDR3 spans 15 residues.

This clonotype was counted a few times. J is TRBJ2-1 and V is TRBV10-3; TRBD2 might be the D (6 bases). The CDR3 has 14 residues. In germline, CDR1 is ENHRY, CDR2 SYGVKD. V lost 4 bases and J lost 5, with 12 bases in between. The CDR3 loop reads CAISAFSGNNEQFF. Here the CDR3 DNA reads TGTGCCATCAGTGCATTTAGCGGTAACAATGAGCAGTTCTTC.

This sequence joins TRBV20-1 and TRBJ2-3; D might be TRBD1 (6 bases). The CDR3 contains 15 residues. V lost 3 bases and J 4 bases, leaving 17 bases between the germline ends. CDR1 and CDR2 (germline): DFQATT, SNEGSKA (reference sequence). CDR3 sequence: CSASSGGPGADTQYF. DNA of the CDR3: TGCAGTGCTAGTAGTGGGGGCCCCGGCGCAGATACGCAGTATTTT.

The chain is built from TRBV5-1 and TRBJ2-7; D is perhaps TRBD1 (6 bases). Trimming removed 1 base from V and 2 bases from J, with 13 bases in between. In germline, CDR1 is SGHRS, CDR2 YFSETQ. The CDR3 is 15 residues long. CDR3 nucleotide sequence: TGCGCCAGCAGCTTGTTTCCAGGGGCTACCTACGAGCAGTACTTC. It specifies CASSLFPGATYEQYF.

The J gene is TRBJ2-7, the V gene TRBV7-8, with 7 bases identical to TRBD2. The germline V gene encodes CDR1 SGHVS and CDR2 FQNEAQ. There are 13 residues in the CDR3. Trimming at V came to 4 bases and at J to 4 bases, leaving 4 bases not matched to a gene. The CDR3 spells CASSSGGIYEQYF. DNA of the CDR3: TGTGCCAGCAGCTCCGGGGGGATATACGAGCAGTACTTC.

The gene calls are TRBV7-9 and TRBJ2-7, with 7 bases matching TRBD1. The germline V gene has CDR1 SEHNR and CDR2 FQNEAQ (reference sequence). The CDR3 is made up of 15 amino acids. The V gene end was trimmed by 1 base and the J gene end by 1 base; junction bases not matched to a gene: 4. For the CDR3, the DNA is TGTGCCAGCAGCTTAGGGAACAGGGGATCCTACGAGCAGTACTTC. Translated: CASSLGNRGSYEQYF.

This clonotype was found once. The CDR3 DNA reads as TGTGCCAGTCCGACAGGGGTTGAGCCCCAGCATTTT. As protein: CASPTGVEPQHF. The chain joins TRBV6-1 to TRBJ1-5, with 8 bases fitting TRBD1. Trimming removed 9 bases from V and 8 bases from J; junction bases left unmatched: 6. The CDR3 has 12 amino acids. CDR1 is MNHNS, CDR2 SASEGT, per germline.

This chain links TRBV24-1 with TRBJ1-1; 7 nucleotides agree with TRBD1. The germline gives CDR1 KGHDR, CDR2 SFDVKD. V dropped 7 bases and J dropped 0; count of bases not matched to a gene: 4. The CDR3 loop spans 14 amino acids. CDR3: CATSRQGMNTEAFF. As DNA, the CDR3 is TGTGCCACCAGCAGACAGGGCATGAACACTGAAGCTTTCTTT.

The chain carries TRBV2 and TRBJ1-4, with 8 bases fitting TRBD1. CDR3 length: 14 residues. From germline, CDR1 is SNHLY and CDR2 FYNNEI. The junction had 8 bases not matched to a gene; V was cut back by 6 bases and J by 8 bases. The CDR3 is CASRDQGAGEKLFF. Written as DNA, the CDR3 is TGTGCCAGCAGGGACCAGGGGGCAGGAGAAAAACTGTTTTTT.

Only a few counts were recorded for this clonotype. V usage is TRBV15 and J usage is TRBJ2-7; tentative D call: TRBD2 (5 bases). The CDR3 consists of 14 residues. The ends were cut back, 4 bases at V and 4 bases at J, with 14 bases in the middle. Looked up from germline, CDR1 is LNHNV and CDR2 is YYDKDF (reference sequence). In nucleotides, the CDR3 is TGTGCCACCAGCAAGGGAGCGAACCTTTACGAGCAGTACTTC. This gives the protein CATSKGANLYEQYF. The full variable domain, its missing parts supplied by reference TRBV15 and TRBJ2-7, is DAMVIQNPRYQVTQFGKPVTLSCSQTLNHNVMYWYQQKSSQAPKLLFHYYDKDFNNEADTPDNFQSRRPNTSFCFLDIRSPGLGDTAMYLCATSKGANLYEQYFGPGTRLTVT.

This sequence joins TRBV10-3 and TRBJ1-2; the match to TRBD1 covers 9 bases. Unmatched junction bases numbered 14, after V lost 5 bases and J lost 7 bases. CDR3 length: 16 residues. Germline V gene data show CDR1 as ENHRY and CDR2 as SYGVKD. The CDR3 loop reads CAISQPGQGLESGYTF. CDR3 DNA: TGTGCCATCAGTCAACCGGGACAGGGACTTGAGAGTGGCTACACCTTC.

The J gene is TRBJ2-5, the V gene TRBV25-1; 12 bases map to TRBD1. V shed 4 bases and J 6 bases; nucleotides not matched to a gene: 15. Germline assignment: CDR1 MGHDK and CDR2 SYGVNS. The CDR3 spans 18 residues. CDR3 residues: CASSVKLVGTGGRKTQYF. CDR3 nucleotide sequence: TGTGCCAGCAGTGTCAAGCTCGTCGGGACAGGGGGCAGGAAGACCCAGTACTTC.

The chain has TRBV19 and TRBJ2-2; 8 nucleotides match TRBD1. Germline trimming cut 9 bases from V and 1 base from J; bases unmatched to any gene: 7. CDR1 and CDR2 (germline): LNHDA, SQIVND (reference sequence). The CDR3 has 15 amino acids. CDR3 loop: CASRGTGLNTGELFF. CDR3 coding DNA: TGTGCCAGCCGGGGGACAGGCCTGAACACCGGGGAGCTGTTTTTT.

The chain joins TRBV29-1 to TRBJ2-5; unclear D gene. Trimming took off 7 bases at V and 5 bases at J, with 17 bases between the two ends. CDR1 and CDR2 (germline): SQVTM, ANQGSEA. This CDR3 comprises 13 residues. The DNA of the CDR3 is TGCAGCGGGGTGACAAGTACTTCTGAGACCCAGTACTTC. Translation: CSGVTSTSETQYF.

DNA for the CDR3: TGCGCCAGCAGCCAAGAGGGAACGGGGCCTTATGGCTACACCTTC. Amino acids: CASSQEGTGPYGYTF. This chain links TRBV4-1 with TRBJ1-2, with a tentative D call TRBD1 (5 bases). Trimming pared 0 bases from V and 5 bases from J, leaving 13 bases between. The CDR3 has 15 amino acids. Germline V lookup: CDR1 MGHRA, CDR2 YSYEKL.

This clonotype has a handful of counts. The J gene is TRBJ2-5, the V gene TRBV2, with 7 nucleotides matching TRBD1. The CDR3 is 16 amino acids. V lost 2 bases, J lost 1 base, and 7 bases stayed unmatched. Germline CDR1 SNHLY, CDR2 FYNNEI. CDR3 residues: CASSEMGQLGQETQYF. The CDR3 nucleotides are TGTGCCAGCAGTGAAATGGGACAGCTGGGCCAAGAGACCCAGTACTTC.

The CDR3 loop is CAISDPEGNQPQHF. CDR3 DNA: TGTGCCATCAGTGATCCCGAGGGGAATCAGCCCCAGCATTTT. The chain recombines TRBV10-3 with TRBJ1-5; D is perhaps TRBD1 (5 bases). The CDR3 runs 14 residues. CDR1 and CDR2 from the germline V gene are ENHRY and SYGVKD. Between the trimmed V and J ends, which lost 3 bases and 4 bases, there was a span of 10 bases.

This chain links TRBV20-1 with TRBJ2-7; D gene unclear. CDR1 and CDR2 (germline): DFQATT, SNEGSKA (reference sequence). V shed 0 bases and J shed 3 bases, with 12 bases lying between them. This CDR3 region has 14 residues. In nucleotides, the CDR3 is TGCAGTGCTAGAGATACGGCCAGCCGCTACGAGCAGTACTTC. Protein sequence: CSARDTASRYEQYF.

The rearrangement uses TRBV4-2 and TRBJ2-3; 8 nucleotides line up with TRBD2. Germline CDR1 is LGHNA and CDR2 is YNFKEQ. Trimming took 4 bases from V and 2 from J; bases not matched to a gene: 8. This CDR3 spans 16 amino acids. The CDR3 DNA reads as TGTGCCAGCAGCCCGGGGGGGGGACCGGACACAGATACGCAGTATTTT. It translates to CASSPGGGPDTDTQYF.

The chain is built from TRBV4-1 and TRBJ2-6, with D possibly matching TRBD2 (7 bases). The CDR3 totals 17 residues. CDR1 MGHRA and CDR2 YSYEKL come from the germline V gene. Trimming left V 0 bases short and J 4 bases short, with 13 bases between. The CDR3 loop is CASSQDPGGQGANVLTF. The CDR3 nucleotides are TGCGCCAGCAGCCAAGATCCCGGGGGGCAAGGGGCCAACGTCCTGACTTTC.

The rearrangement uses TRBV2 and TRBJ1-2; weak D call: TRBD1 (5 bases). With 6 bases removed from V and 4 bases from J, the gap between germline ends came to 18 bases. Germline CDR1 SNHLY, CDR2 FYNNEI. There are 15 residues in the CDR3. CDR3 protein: CASSPTGLGGYGYTF. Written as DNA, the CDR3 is TGTGCCAGCAGCCCCACAGGTCTTGGGGGCTATGGCTACACCTTC.

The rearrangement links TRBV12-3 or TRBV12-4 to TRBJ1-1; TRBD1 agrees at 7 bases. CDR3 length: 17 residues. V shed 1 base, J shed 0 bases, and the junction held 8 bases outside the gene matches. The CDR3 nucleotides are TGTGCCAGCAGTTTAGTAAGGGACAGCCTCATGAACACTGAAGCTTTCTTT. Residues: CASSLVRDSLMNTEAFF.

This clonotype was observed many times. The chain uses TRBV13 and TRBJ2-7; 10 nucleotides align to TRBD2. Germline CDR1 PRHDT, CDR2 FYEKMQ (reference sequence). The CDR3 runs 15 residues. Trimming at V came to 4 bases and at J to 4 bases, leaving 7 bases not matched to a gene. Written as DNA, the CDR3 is TGTGCCAGCAGCTCCCCGCTAGCGGGAGATTACGAGCAGTACTTC. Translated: CASSSPLAGDYEQYF. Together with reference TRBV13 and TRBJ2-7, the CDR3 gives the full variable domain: AAGVIQSPRHLIKEKRETATLKCYPIPRHDTVYWYQQGPGQDPQFLISFYEKMQSDKGSIPDRFSAQQFSDYHSELNMSSLELGDSALYFCASSSPLAGDYEQYFGPGTRLTVT.

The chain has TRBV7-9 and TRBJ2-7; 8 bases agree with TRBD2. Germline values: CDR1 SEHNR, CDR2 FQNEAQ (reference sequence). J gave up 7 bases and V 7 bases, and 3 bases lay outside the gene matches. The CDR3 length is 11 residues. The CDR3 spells CASTGGREQYF. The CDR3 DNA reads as TGTGCCAGCACGGGAGGGCGGGAGCAGTACTTC.